Shown below are 8 T cell receptor beta chains from a single sample sequenced in a study of blood T cell repertoires in COVID-19. The repertoire was sequenced with immunoSEQ multiplex PCR; TCRdb's copy has only in-frame clones and lacks some. In the table there are about 280,000 clones, approximately 85% of which are singletons. Specimen: peripheral blood. Receptors were obtained from a young man with active or convalescent COVID-19.

The rearrangement uses TRBV7-6 and TRBJ2-1, with TRBD2 identical over 7 bases. With 7 bases clipped from V and 9 bases from J, the junction kept 6 bases outside the gene matches. The CDR3 is 12 residues long. Germline CDR1 is SGHVS and CDR2 is FNYEAQ. The CDR3 DNA is TGTGCCAGCATCAGCCAGCGGGGTGAGCAGTTCTTC. Its protein is CASISQRGEQFF.

The rearrangement joins TRBV7-2 to TRBJ1-3, with 8 bases lining up with TRBD1. CDR3 length: 15 amino acids. The ends lost 1 base at V and 4 bases at J; junction bases unmatched: 3. Germline V gene lookup returns CDR1 SGHTA and CDR2 FQGNSA. The CDR3 bases are TGTGCCAGCAGCTTAGTGACAGGGGAAGGAAACACCATATATTTT. Translating gives CASSLVTGEGNTIYF. The full variable domain, rest sourced from reference TRBV7-2 and TRBJ1-3, is GAGVSQSPSNKVTEKGKDVELRCDPISGHTALYWYRQSLGQGLEFLIYFQGNSAPDKSGLPSDRFSAERTGGSVSTLTIQRTQQEDSAVYLCASSLVTGEGNTIYFGEGSWLTVV.

The V gene is TRBV14, the J gene TRBJ1-1, with TRBD1 matching 8 bases. The germline gives CDR1 SGHDN, CDR2 FVKESK. The CDR3 has 15 amino acids. J gave up 7 bases and V 1 base, and 8 bases lay outside the gene matches. CDR3 protein: CASSQAGRGHSEAFF. The CDR3 coding sequence is TGTGCCAGCAGCCAAGCGGGCAGGGGGCATAGTGAAGCTTTCTTT. The whole variable domain, remainder taken from reference TRBV14 and TRBJ1-1, is EAGVTQFPSHSVIEKGQTVTLRCDPISGHDNLYWYRRVMGKEIKFLLHFVKESKQDESGMPNNRFLAERTGGTYSTLKVQPAELEDSGVYFCASSQAGRGHSEAFFGQGTRLTVV.

This clone was recorded only once. The rearrangement joins TRBV7-2 to TRBJ1-2; no definite D call. V was shortened by 4 bases and J by 6 bases, with 12 bases between the two germline ends. Germline V lookup: CDR1 SGHTA, CDR2 FQGNSA. The CDR3 is 13 residues long. CDR3 DNA sequence: TGTGCCAGCAGCTACGCCGGGAAACATGGCTACACCTTC. It is translated as CASSYAGKHGYTF.

The V call is TRBV7-2, the J call TRBJ1-1; TRBD1 might be the D (6 bases). CDR1 and CDR2 (germline): SGHTA, FQGNSA. Deletions cut 4 bases from V and 2 bases from J, with 17 bases between. This CDR3 has 16 residues. CDR3: CASSSTPVRGNTEAFF. For the CDR3, the DNA is TGTGCCAGCAGCTCAACGCCCGTCAGGGGTAACACTGAAGCTTTCTTT.

The chain has TRBV27 and TRBJ2-7; tentatively, D is TRBD1 (6 bases). CDR1 and CDR2 (germline): MNHEY, SMNVEV (reference sequence). V was trimmed by 2 bases and J by 0 bases, leaving 8 bases between them. The CDR3 contains 14 residues. For the CDR3, the DNA is TGTGCCAGCAGTTTACACAGGGCCTCCTACGAGCAGTACTTC. Its translation is CASSLHRASYEQYF.

This clone was recorded only once. This rearrangement joins TRBV6-6 to TRBJ2-1; D is unresolved. The CDR3 length is 14 residues. With 6 bases removed from V and 8 bases from J, the gap between germline ends came to 17 bases. CDR1 is MNHNY, CDR2 SVGAGI, per germline (reference sequence). CDR3 sequence reads: CASSLPKPRHEQFF. The CDR3 nucleotides read TGTGCCAGCAGCCTCCCAAAGCCCAGGCATGAGCAGTTCTTC.

The CDR3 here is CASSVTGIGTEAFF. CDR3 nucleotide sequence: TGTGCCAGCAGCGTAACGGGGATTGGAACTGAAGCTTTCTTT. The chain joins TRBV9 to TRBJ1-1; D is undetermined. V lost 1 base, J lost 5 bases, and 12 bases lay in between. CDR3 length equals 14 residues. Germline V gives CDR1 SGDLS, CDR2 YYNGEE.